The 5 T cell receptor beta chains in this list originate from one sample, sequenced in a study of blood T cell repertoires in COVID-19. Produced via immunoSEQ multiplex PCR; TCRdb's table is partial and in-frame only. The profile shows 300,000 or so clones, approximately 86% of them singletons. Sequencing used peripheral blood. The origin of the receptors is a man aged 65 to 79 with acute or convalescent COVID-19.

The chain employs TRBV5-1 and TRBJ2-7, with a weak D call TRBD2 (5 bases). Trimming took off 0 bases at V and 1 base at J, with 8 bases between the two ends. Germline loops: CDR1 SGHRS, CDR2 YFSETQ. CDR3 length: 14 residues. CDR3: CASSLADYSYEQYF. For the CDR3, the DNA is TGCGCCAGCAGCTTGGCCGACTATTCCTACGAGCAGTACTTC. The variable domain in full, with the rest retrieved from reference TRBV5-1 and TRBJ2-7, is KAGVTQTPRYLIKTRGQQVTLSCSPISGHRSVSWYQQTPGQGLQFLFEYFSETQRNKGNFPGRFSGRQFSNSRSEMNVSTLELGDSALYLCASSLADYSYEQYFGPGTRLTVT.

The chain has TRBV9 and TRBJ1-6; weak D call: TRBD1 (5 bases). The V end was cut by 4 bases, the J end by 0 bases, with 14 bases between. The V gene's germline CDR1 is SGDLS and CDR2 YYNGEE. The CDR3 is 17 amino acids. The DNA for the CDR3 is TGTGCCAGCAGCTCCAGGGCAGACAGCTCCTATAATTCACCCCTCCACTTT. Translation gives CASSSRADSSYNSPLHF.

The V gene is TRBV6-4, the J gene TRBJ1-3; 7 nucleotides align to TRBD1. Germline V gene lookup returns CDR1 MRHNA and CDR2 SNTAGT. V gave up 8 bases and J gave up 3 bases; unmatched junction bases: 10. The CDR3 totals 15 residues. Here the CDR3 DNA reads TGTGCCAGCTGTAATAGGGACAGTTTTGGAAACACCATATATTTT. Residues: CASCNRDSFGNTIYF.

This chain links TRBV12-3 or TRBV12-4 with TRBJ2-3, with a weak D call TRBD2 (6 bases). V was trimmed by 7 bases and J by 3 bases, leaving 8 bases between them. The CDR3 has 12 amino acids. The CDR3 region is CASTGRTDTQYF. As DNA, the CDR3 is TGTGCCAGCACGGGGAGGACAGATACGCAGTATTTT.

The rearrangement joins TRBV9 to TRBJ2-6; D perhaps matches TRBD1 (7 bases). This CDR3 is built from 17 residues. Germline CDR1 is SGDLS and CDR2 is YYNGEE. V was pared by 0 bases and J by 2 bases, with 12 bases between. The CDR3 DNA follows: TGTGCCAGCAGCGTAGCTGGCAGGGGGGCTGGGGCCAACGTCCTGACTTTC. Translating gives CASSVAGRGAGANVLTF.